Listed below are T cell receptor beta chains from one sample, sequenced in a study of beta chain features in type 1 diabetes. Using immunoSEQ multiplex PCR, the repertoire was profiled, and TCRdb retains in-frame clones only, with some absent. The repertoire holds some 660,000 clones, with 11% to 15% as singletons. Specimen: naive CD4+ T cells from blood. These receptors were obtained from a man between 18 and 29 years old with type 1 diabetes. Each CDR3 is given with its conserved first and last residue. Fields, in order: CDR3 protein, CDR3 DNA, J gene, V gene, clone size, D gene. The D gene is left open where the match is weak. Some rows mark clone size as missing; the rest say once, few, many or name a class of expanded clone.

CDR3 protein: CASSLGLAAVWNEQFF
CDR3 DNA: TGCGCCAGCAGCTTGGGACTAGCGGCCGTATGGAATGAGCAGTTCTTC
J gene: TRBJ2-1
V gene: TRBV5-1
clone size: few
D gene: TRBD2

CDR3 protein: CATSRVGQPQHF
CDR3 DNA: TGTGCCACCAGCAGAGTTGGTCAGCCCCAGCATTTT
J gene: TRBJ1-5
V gene: TRBV15
clone size: NA
D gene: NA

CDR3 protein: CASSQTLGVKSNQPQHF
CDR3 DNA: TGTGCCAGCAGCCAAACTCTGGGGGTAAAAAGCAATCAGCCCCAGCATTTT
J gene: TRBJ1-5
V gene: TRBV4-2
clone size: NA
D gene: NA

CDR3 protein: CASSLGDNQAFF
CDR3 DNA: TGTGCCAGCAGCTTGGGGGACAACCAAGCTTTCTTT
J gene: TRBJ1-1
V gene: TRBV7-9
clone size: few
D gene: NA

CDR3 protein: CASSIARAVDTQYF
CDR3 DNA: TGTGCCAGTAGTATAGCGAGGGCGGTGGATACGCAGTATTTT
J gene: TRBJ2-3
V gene: TRBV19
clone size: few
D gene: NA

CDR3 protein: CASSSWVAKNIQYF
CDR3 DNA: TGTGCCAGCAGCTCCTGGGTGGCCAAAAACATTCAGTACTTC
J gene: TRBJ2-4
V gene: TRBV5-6
clone size: NA
D gene: NA

CDR3 protein: CASSVVGGLPDTQYF
CDR3 DNA: TGTGCCAGCAGTGTGGTGGGGGGTCTCCCAGATACGCAGTATTTT
J gene: TRBJ2-3
V gene: TRBV27
clone size: NA
D gene: NA

CDR3 protein: CAWDRVRGAFF
CDR3 DNA: TGTGCCTGGGACAGGGTTCGGGGTGCTTTCTTT
J gene: TRBJ1-1
V gene: TRBV30
clone size: few
D gene: TRBD1

CDR3 protein: CAWSVRSGANVLTF
CDR3 DNA: TGTGCCTGGAGTGTCCGCTCTGGGGCCAACGTCCTGACTTTC
J gene: TRBJ2-6
V gene: TRBV30
clone size: NA
D gene: NA

CDR3 protein: CASSSYPGTAGTQYF
CDR3 DNA: TGTGCCAGCAGCTCCTACCCAGGGACCGCGGGGACCCAGTACTTC
J gene: TRBJ2-5
V gene: TRBV7-2
clone size: few
D gene: NA

CDR3 protein: CAITWDAQETQYF
CDR3 DNA: TGTGCCATCACCTGGGACGCCCAAGAGACCCAGTACTTC
J gene: TRBJ2-5
V gene: TRBV10-3
clone size: few
D gene: NA

CDR3 protein: CASRAGSWGNQPQHF
CDR3 DNA: TGTGCCAGCAGGGCAGGGTCTTGGGGCAATCAGCCCCAGCATTTT
J gene: TRBJ1-5
V gene: TRBV28
clone size: NA
D gene: NA

CDR3 protein: CASSFLTARNEQFF
CDR3 DNA: TGTGCCAGCAGCTTTTTGACGGCCCGGAATGAGCAGTTCTTC
J gene: TRBJ2-1
V gene: TRBV7-9
clone size: few
D gene: NA

CDR3 protein: CSVAEPGQGYEQYF
CDR3 DNA: TGCAGCGTCGCGGAGCCCGGACAGGGCTACGAGCAGTACTTC
J gene: TRBJ2-7
V gene: TRBV29-1
clone size: NA
D gene: TRBD1

CDR3 protein: CASSLGQAYGYTF
CDR3 DNA: TGTGCCAGCAGCCTCGGACAGGCCTATGGCTACACCTTC
J gene: TRBJ1-2
V gene: TRBV25-1
clone size: NA
D gene: TRBD1

CDR3 protein: CASAVGANTGELFF
CDR3 DNA: TGTGCCAGCGCGGTGGGCGCGAACACCGGGGAGCTGTTTTTT
J gene: TRBJ2-2
V gene: TRBV19
clone size: NA
D gene: NA

CDR3 protein: CASSLAASGRAAEQFF
CDR3 DNA: TGTGCCAGCAGTTTAGCCGCTAGCGGGAGGGCCGCTGAGCAGTTCTTC
J gene: TRBJ2-1
V gene: TRBV28
clone size: NA
D gene: TRBD2

CDR3 protein: CASSQEQGQGFEKLFF
CDR3 DNA: TGTGCCAGCAGCCAAGAACAGGGACAGGGATTCGAAAAACTGTTTTTT
J gene: TRBJ1-4
V gene: TRBV4-2
clone size: few
D gene: TRBD1

CDR3 protein: CASNKGGETQYF
CDR3 DNA: TGTGCCAGCAATAAGGGGGGAGAGACCCAGTACTTC
J gene: TRBJ2-5
V gene: TRBV21-1
clone size: few
D gene: NA

CDR3 protein: CASSYRRTYEQYF
CDR3 DNA: TGTGCCAGTAGTTACAGGAGGACCTACGAGCAGTACTTC
J gene: TRBJ2-7
V gene: TRBV19
clone size: few
D gene: NA

CDR3 protein: CASSLGLRARPFF
CDR3 DNA: TGTGCCAGCAGCTTAGGCCTGAGGGCTCGGCCTTTCTTT
J gene: TRBJ1-1
V gene: TRBV13
clone size: NA
D gene: NA

CDR3 protein: CAWRGQLPNEQYF
CDR3 DNA: TGTGCCTGGAGGGGGCAGCTACCTAACGAGCAGTACTTC
J gene: TRBJ2-7
V gene: TRBV30
clone size: few
D gene: NA

CDR3 protein: CASSKGQLGNEQFF
CDR3 DNA: TGTGCCAGCAGCAAAGGACAGCTTGGCAATGAGCAGTTCTTC
J gene: TRBJ2-1
V gene: TRBV7-9
clone size: NA
D gene: NA

CDR3 protein: CASSSSGYGYTF
CDR3 DNA: NA
J gene: TRBJ1-2
V gene: TRBV7-2
clone size: NA
D gene: NA

CDR3 protein: CASSYLRGQETQYF
CDR3 DNA: TGTGCCAGCAGTTACTTGAGGGGACAAGAGACCCAGTACTTC
J gene: TRBJ2-5
V gene: TRBV6-5
clone size: few
D gene: NA